The 19 T cell receptor beta chains given below trace back to one sample, sequenced in a study of shared clonotypes between healthy human individuals. Sequencing was performed with immunoSEQ multiplex PCR; in TCRdb, only in-frame clones are kept and a portion is missing. The sample has around 700,000 clones, around three quarters seen once. Sequenced: memory CD4+ T cells sorted from blood. As for subset: CD45RA-negative fraction. These TCRs come from a woman younger than 45 in good health.

V is TRBV7-3 and J is TRBJ2-2; D may be TRBD2 (6 bases). V lost 2 bases, J lost 2 bases, and 12 bases lay in between. The CDR3 has 16 residues. Germline loops: CDR1 SGHTA, CDR2 FQGTGA. CDR3 protein: CASSLFVADNTGELFF. In DNA form, the CDR3 reads TGTGCCAGCAGCTTATTCGTAGCGGATAACACCGGGGAGCTGTTTTTT. Complete variable domain (other parts from reference TRBV7-3 and TRBJ2-2): GAGVSQTPSNKVTEKGKYVELRCDPISGHTALYWYRQSLGQGPEFLIYFQGTGAADDSGLPNDRFFAVRPEGSVSTLKIQRTERGDSAVYLCASSLFVADNTGELFFGEGSRLTVL.

The chain links TRBV2 to TRBJ2-6, with D unresolved. Looked up from germline, CDR1 is SNHLY and CDR2 is FYNNEI. CDR3 length equals 15 residues. The V end was cut by 7 bases, the J end by 0 bases, with 10 bases between. The CDR3, as DNA: TGTGCCAGCACACCACTTAACTCTGGGGCCAACGTCCTGACTTTC. It yields the protein CASTPLNSGANVLTF. Complete variable domain (other parts from reference TRBV2 and TRBJ2-6): EPEVTQTPSHQVTQMGQEVILRCVPISNHLYFYWYRQILGQKVEFLVSFYNNEISEKSEIFDDQFSVERPDGSNFTLKIRSTKLEDSAMYFCASTPLNSGANVLTFGAGSRLTVL.

The CDR3 bases are TGTGCCAGCAGCAAAACGAAGGACCCCTTTAGCAATCAGCCCCAGCATTTT. Translated, it gives CASSKTKDPFSNQPQHF. The V and J genes are TRBV28 and TRBJ1-5, with no clear D. V was shortened by 6 bases and J by 0 bases, with 18 bases between the two germline ends. The CDR3 totals 17 residues. CDR1 and CDR2 (germline): MDHEN, SYDVKM.

The chain uses TRBV6-1 and TRBJ2-7; D possibly corresponds to TRBD1 (5 bases). The CDR3 is made up of 12 amino acids. Between the trimmed V and J ends, which lost 11 bases and 2 bases, there was a span of 13 bases. The V gene's germline CDR1 is MNHNS and CDR2 SASEGT. CDR3 bases: TGTGCCGGTAGCTCAGGGACCTACGAGCAGTACTTC. Translating gives CAGSSGTYEQYF.

A word on this clone: Other nucleotide sequences in the sample specify the same CDR3. Written as DNA, the CDR3 is TGCGCCAGCAGCTTGGCGGGGACTCTCTATGGCTACACCTTC. This translates into CASSLAGTLYGYTF. The chain carries TRBV5-1 and TRBJ1-2; a weak D match, TRBD1 (5 bases). V was pared by 0 bases and J by 4 bases, with 10 bases between. This CDR3 spans 14 amino acids. Germline V gene data show CDR1 as SGHRS and CDR2 as YFSETQ.

The chain combines TRBV11-3 with TRBJ2-7; D is uncertain. CDR3 length equals 13 residues. Trimming pared 0 bases from V and 10 bases from J, leaving 13 bases between. In germline, CDR1 is SGHNT, CDR2 YENEEA. The CDR3 coding sequence is TGTGCCAGCAGCTTAGAGGTTAATAGCTTTCAGTACTTC. This sequence encodes CASSLEVNSFQYF.

In regard to this clone: Distinct nucleotide sequences in the sample also encode this CDR3. CDR3 in amino acids: CASSLGGGPNYGYTF. As DNA, the CDR3 is TGTGCCAGCAGTTTAGGAGGGGGCCCTAACTATGGCTACACCTTC. V gene TRBV28 combines with J gene TRBJ1-2; TRBD1 agrees at 7 bases. This CDR3 is 15 amino acids long. The germline CDR1 and CDR2 sequences are MDHEN and SYDVKM. The J segment lost 0 bases and the V segment lost 2 bases, leaving 3 bases of the junction unmatched.

The chain recombines TRBV30 with TRBJ1-4; D possibly corresponds to TRBD1 (5 bases). This CDR3 comprises 16 residues. V was trimmed by 8 bases and J by 2 bases, leaving 21 bases between them. Germline values: CDR1 GTSNPN, CDR2 SVGIG (reference sequence). The CDR3 DNA sequence: TGTGCCAGCGGGTCGGGGGGTGGTTCGACTAATGAAAAACTGTTTTTT. This gives the protein CASGSGGGSTNEKLFF.

The CDR3 loop is CASSLDYSSYEQYF. CDR3 nucleotides: TGTGCCAGCAGCTTGGACTATTCCAGCTACGAGCAGTACTTC. The gene calls are TRBV7-2 and TRBJ2-7; perhaps TRBD2 as D (6 bases). The CDR3 runs 14 residues. CDR1 is SGHTA, CDR2 FQGNSA, per germline. V was shortened by 3 bases and J by 3 bases, with 12 bases between the two germline ends.

The chain recombines TRBV15 with TRBJ2-2; TRBD2 matches 10 bases. The CDR3 runs to 17 residues. Germline V CDR1 and CDR2: LNHNV, YYDKDF (reference sequence). Germline trimming cut 3 bases from V and 4 bases from J; bases unmatched to any gene: 8. The CDR3 nucleotides are TGTGCCACCAGCAGGAAGAGGGCTAGCGGGGGCACCGGGGAGCTGTTTTTT. This sequence encodes CATSRKRASGGTGELFF.

A single count supports this clone. The gene calls are TRBV30 and TRBJ1-1; a weak D match, TRBD1 (6 bases). The germline V gene encodes CDR1 GTSNPN and CDR2 SVGIG (reference sequence). V was trimmed by 8 bases and J by 9 bases, leaving 22 bases between them. CDR3 length equals 13 residues. DNA of the CDR3: TGTGCCCACTCAAAGGGGGGGGGATTACAAGCTTTCTTT. It codes for CAHSKGGGLQAFF.

About this clone itself: Other DNA sequences in the sample encode the same CDR3. As DNA, the CDR3 is TGTGCCAGCAGCCAACAGGGTTACACTGAAGCTTTCTTT. Translation gives CASSQQGYTEAFF. This sequence joins TRBV14 and TRBJ1-1; TRBD1 might be the D (5 bases). Trimming removed 2 bases at V and 3 bases at J, with 7 bases between. Per the germline V gene, CDR1 is SGHDN and CDR2 is FVKESK. The CDR3 extends over 13 amino acids.

The V call is TRBV2, the J call TRBJ1-3; D perhaps matches TRBD1 (5 bases). Trimming cost V 7 bases and J 0 bases, with 10 bases left between them. The germline V gene encodes CDR1 SNHLY and CDR2 FYNNEI. The CDR3 contains 14 residues. CDR3 bases: TGTGCCAGCATAGTTGGGGGCTCTGGAAACACCATATATTTT. It is translated as CASIVGGSGNTIYF.

V and J are TRBV10-3 and TRBJ1-5; D unclear. Germline-derived CDR1 and CDR2 are ENHRY and SYGVKD. The CDR3 contains 15 residues. Trimming removed 2 bases from V and 0 bases from J, with 8 bases in between. The CDR3 DNA sequence: TGTGCCATCAGTGAGGTTGTGGCTAGCAATCAGCCCCAGCATTTT. It translates to CAISEVVASNQPQHF.

This chain uses TRBV6-6 with TRBJ2-5; no reliable D call. CDR3 length: 12 residues. Per germline, CDR1 MNHNY and CDR2 SVGAGI (reference sequence). The germline V and J ends were trimmed by 10 bases and 11 bases, with 20 bases remaining between them. CDR3 in amino acids: CATSMNNPKQYF. The DNA for the CDR3 is TGTGCCACCAGCATGAACAATCCAAAGCAGTACTTC.

In its sample, this clone ranks as medium-sized. V is TRBV25-1 and J is TRBJ2-1; D gene ambiguous. CDR3 length equals 11 residues. Germline-derived CDR1 and CDR2 are MGHDK and SYGVNS. The V end lost 6 bases, the J end lost 8 bases, and 8 bases lay between the germline ends. The CDR3 coding sequence is TGTGCCAGCAGCCTTTTGGATGAGCAGTTCTTC. Its translation is CASSLLDEQFF.

The genes are TRBV27 and TRBJ1-3; 8 positions agree with TRBD1. The ends lost 0 bases at V and 4 bases at J; junction bases unmatched: 11. The length of the CDR3 is 18 residues. Germline CDR1 is MNHEY and CDR2 is SMNVEV (reference sequence). The CDR3 here is CASSLSMPRQGAGNTIYF. For the CDR3, the DNA is TGTGCCAGCAGTTTATCGATGCCCAGGCAGGGGGCAGGAAACACCATATATTTT.

V is TRBV5-1 and J is TRBJ2-7; D gene unclear. The CDR3 has 13 amino acids. The V gene's germline CDR1 is SGHRS and CDR2 YFSETQ. The V and J ends lost 2 bases and 7 bases respectively, with 13 bases between them. In DNA form, the CDR3 reads TGCGCCAGCAGCTTCCCCCCGTCGTTGGAGCAGTACTTC. This encodes CASSFPPSLEQYF. Based on the CDR3 plus reference TRBV5-1 and TRBJ2-7, the full variable domain is KAGVTQTPRYLIKTRGQQVTLSCSPISGHRSVSWYQQTPGQGLQFLFEYFSETQRNKGNFPGRFSGRQFSNSRSEMNVSTLELGDSALYLCASSFPPSLEQYFGPGTRLTVT.

The table lists this clone with many counts. The J gene is TRBJ1-3, the V gene TRBV28, with D hard to call. This CDR3 has 16 residues. V was shortened by 6 bases and J by 0 bases, with 15 bases between the two germline ends. Germline V CDR1 and CDR2: MDHEN, SYDVKM. CDR3 bases: TGTGCCAGCAGACACTTTGACATCTTCTCTGGAAACACCATATATTTT. Residues: CASRHFDIFSGNTIYF. Full variable domain (rest looked up from reference TRBV28 and TRBJ1-3): DVKVTQSSRYLVKRTGEKVFLECVQDMDHENMFWYRQDPGLGLRLIYFSYDVKMKEKGDIPEGYSVSREKKERFSLILESASTNQTSMYLCASRHFDIFSGNTIYFGEGSWLTVV.